This T cell receptor beta chain is drawn from a study of post-analysis software for immune sequencing data. Turning to the study itself: Included among the disease courses, which were recorded for the cohort, were relapsing-remitting, secondary progressive and progressive-relapsing multiple sclerosis.

Points on this clonotype: The antigen is unknown.

The V end lost 5 bases, the J end lost 3 bases, and 11 bases lay between the germline ends. In germline, CDR1 is MNHEY, CDR2 SVGAGI. The CDR3 has 14 residues. Presence of unique molecular identifiers characterized the TCR beta cDNA libraries. Each CDR3 protein gets one entry after TCRdb re-called the PCR reads with MiXCR. The sample includes roughly 670,000 distinct CDR3 sequences, 55% to 60% of them seen just once. Study observations and caveats: Patients had higher frequencies than controls of five TRBV segments, including TRBV5-6, TRBV5-1 and TRBV20-1.

The clonotype comes from a girl under 10 years old with multiple sclerosis. The chain uses TRBV6-5 and TRBJ2-1, with TRBD1 as a possible D gene (6 bases). The sequencing input was blood. DNA of the CDR3: TGTGCCAGCAGTCAACAGGGAATCTACAATGAGCAGTTCTTC. Its protein product is CASSQQGIYNEQFF.